The TCR beta chain described here comes from a study of CXCR3-negative and CXCR3-positive naive CD8 T cells. Study-level points and caveats: Between one naive subset and the other, surface CD5 was comparable, and TCR strength was inferred from TRB CDR3 properties. TRB CDR3s of CXCR3-positive naive cells were more hydrophobic than those of CXCR3-negative naive cells. Both naive subsets had comparably high diversity; memory CD8+ cells much lower.

The libraries of TRB cDNA were constructed through 5' RACE using UMI labels. TCRdb re-called the 5' RACE reads; one entry per CDR3 protein, DNA not given. This listing includes around 92,000 distinct CDR3 sequences. Within the CD8+ T cell compartment, naive cells were CD45RO-CCR7+CD27+CD95-. A remark on this clonotype: Its antigen is currently unknown.

The CDR3 is 14 residues long. The germline gives CDR1 DFQATT, CDR2 SNEGSKA (reference sequence). This sequence originates from a human donor in good health. Some clones in this sample may be carry-over from other donors' samples. What was sequenced was naive CXCR3- CD8+ T cells from blood. Stated subset: CD45RO-CCR7+CD27+CD95- naive CD8+ T cells lacking CXCR3 (TNR3-). The chain links TRBV20-1 to TRBJ1-2. CDR3 amino acids: CSASLTDANYGYTF.